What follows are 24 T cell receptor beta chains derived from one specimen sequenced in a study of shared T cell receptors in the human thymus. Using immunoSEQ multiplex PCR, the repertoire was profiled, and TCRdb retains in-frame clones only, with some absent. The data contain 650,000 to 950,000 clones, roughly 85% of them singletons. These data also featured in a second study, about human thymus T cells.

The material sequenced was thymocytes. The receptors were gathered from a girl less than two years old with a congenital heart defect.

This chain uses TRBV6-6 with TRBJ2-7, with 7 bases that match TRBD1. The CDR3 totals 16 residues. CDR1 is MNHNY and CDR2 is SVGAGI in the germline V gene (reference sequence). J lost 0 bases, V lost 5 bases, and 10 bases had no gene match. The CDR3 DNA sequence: TGTGCCAGCAGTGCGACGGACAGGAGGCGCTCCTACGAGCAGTACTTC. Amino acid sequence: CASSATDRRRSYEQYF.

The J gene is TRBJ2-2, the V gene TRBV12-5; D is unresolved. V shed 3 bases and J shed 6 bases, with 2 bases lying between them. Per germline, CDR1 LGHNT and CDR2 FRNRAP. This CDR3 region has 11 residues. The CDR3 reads CASGFSGELFF. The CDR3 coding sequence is TGTGCTAGTGGTTTCTCCGGGGAGCTGTTTTTT.

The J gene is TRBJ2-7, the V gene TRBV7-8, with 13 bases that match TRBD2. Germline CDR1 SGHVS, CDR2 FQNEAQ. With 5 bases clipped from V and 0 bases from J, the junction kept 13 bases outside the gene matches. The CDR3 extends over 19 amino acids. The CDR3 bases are TGTGCCAGCAGCCCGGATTGGACTAGCGGGGGAGGAACCTCCTACGAGCAGTACTTC. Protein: CASSPDWTSGGGTSYEQYF.

This CDR3 is CSATSGGRVETQYF. CDR3 in DNA: TGCAGCGCCACTAGCGGGGGCCGGGTGGAGACCCAGTACTTC. This chain connects TRBV29-1 to TRBJ2-5, with 11 nucleotides matching TRBD2. V shed 7 bases and J 5 bases; nucleotides not matched to a gene: 9. Germline V gene data show CDR1 as SQVTM and CDR2 as ANQGSEA. This CDR3 is built from 14 residues.

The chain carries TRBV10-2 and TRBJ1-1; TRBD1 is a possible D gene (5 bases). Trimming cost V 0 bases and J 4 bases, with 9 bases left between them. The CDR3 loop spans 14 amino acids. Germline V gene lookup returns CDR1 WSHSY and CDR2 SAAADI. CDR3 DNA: TGCGCCAGCAGTGAGTCTGCGGGGGGCACTGAAGCTTTCTTT. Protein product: CASSESAGGTEAFF.

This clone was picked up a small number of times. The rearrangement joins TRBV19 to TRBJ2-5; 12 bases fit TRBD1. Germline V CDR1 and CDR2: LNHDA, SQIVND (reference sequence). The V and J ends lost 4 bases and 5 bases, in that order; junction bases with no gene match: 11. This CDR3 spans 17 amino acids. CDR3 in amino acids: CASSSRTGTGGVETQYF. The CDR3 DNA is TGTGCCAGTAGTAGCCGGACCGGGACAGGGGGCGTGGAGACCCAGTACTTC.

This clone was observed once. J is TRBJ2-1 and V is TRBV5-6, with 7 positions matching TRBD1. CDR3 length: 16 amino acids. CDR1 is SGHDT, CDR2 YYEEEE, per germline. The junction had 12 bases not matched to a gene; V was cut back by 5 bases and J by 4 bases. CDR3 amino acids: CASRPTRDSFYNEQFF. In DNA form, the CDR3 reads TGTGCCAGCAGACCTACCCGGGACAGCTTTTACAATGAGCAGTTCTTC.

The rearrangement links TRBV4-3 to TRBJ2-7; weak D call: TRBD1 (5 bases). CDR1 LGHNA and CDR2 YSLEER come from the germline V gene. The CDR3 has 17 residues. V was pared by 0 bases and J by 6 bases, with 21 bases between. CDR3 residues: CASSQDIGLVGVGEQYF. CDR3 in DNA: TGCGCCAGCAGCCAAGATATTGGGCTGGTAGGGGTGGGCGAGCAGTACTTC.

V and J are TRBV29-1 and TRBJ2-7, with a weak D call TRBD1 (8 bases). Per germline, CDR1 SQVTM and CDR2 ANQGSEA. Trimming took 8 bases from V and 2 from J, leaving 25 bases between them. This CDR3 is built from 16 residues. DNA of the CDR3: TGCAGCATACGGACAGGGAGGTGGGGGGGTACCTACGAGCAGTACTTC. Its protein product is CSIRTGRWGGTYEQYF.

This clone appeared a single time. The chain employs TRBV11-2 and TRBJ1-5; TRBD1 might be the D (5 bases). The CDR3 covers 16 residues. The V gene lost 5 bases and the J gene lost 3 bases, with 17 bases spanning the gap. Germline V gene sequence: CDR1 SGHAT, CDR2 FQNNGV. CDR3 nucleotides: TGTGCCAGCAGCCCTAGTCAGGGTTCAGACAATCAGCCCCAGCATTTT. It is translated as CASSPSQGSDNQPQHF.

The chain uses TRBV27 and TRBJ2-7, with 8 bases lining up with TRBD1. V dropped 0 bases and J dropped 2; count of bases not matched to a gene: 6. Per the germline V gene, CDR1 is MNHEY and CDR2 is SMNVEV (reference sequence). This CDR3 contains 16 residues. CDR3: CASSLSSDRDTYEQYF. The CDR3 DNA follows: TGTGCCAGCAGTTTATCGTCGGACAGGGATACCTACGAGCAGTACTTC.

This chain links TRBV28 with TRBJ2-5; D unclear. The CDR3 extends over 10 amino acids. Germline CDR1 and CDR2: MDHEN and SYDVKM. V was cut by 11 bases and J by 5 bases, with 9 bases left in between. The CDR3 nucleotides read TGTGCCGCCTCGAGGGAGACCCAGTACTTC. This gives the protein CAASRETQYF.

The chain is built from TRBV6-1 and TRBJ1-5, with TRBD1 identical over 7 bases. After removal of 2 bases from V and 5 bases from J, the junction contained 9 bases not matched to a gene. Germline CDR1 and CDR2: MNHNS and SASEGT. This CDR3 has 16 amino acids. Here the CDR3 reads CASSEQVTGLDQPQHF. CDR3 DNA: TGTGCCAGCAGTGAACAGGTGACAGGGCTGGATCAGCCCCAGCATTTT.

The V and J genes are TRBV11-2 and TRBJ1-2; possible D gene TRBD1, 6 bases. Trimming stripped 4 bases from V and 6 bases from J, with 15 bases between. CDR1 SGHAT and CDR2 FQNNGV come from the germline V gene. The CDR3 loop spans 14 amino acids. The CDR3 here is CASSSRGAGDGYTF. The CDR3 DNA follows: TGTGCCAGCAGCTCCCGGGGCGCAGGGGATGGCTACACCTTC.

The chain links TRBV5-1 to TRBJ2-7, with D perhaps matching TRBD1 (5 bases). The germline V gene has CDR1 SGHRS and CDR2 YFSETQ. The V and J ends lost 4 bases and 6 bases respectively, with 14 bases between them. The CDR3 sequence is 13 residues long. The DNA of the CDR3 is TGCGCCAGCAGCCAACCCGACAGTATCGAGCAGTACTTC. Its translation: CASSQPDSIEQYF.

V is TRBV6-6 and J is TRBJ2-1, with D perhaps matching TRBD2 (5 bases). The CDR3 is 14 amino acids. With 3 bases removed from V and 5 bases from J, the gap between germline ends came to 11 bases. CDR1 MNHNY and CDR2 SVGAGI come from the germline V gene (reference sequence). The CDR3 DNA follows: TGTGCCAGCAGTTATTCGGCCGGGGACAATGAGCAGTTCTTC. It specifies CASSYSAGDNEQFF.

The CDR3 DNA follows: TGTGCCAGTAGGGCCACAGAACACTATGGCTACACCTTC. It translates to CASRATEHYGYTF. V usage is TRBV19 and J usage is TRBJ1-2; the D is unclear. The V end lost 6 bases, the J end lost 3 bases, and 11 bases lay between the germline ends. The germline CDR1 and CDR2 sequences are LNHDA and SQIVND (reference sequence). The length of the CDR3 is 13 residues.

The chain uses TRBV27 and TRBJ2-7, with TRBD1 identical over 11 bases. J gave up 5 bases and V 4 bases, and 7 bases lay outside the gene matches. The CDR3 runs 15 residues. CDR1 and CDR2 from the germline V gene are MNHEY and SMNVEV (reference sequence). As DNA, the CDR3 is TGTGCCAGCAGTTCCAGGGGACAGGGGGTGGACGAGCAGTACTTC. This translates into CASSSRGQGVDEQYF.

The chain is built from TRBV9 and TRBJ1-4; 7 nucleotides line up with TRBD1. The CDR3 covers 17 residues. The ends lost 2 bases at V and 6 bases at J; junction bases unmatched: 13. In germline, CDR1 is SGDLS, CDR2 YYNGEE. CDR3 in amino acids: CASSVSNTTGKDEKLFF. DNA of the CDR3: TGTGCCAGCAGCGTGTCCAATACGACAGGGAAGGATGAAAAACTGTTTTTT.

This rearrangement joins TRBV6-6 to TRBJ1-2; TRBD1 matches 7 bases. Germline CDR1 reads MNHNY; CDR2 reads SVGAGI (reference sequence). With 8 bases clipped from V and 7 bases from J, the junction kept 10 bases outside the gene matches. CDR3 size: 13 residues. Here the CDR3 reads CASGKYHRGGYTF. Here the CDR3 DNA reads TGTGCCAGCGGAAAATATCACAGGGGTGGCTACACCTTC.

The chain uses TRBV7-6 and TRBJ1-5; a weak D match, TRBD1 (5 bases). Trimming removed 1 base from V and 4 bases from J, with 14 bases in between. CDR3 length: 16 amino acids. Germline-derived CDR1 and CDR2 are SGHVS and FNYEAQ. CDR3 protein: CASSLDDSPENQPQHF. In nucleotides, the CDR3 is TGTGCCAGCAGCTTAGATGACAGTCCGGAGAATCAGCCCCAGCATTTT. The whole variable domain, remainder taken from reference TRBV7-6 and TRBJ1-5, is GAGVSQSPRYKVTKRGQDVALRCDPISGHVSLYWYRQALGQGPEFLTYFNYEAQQDKSGLPNDRFSAERPEGSISTLTIQRTEQRDSAMYRCASSLDDSPENQPQHFGDGTRLSIL.

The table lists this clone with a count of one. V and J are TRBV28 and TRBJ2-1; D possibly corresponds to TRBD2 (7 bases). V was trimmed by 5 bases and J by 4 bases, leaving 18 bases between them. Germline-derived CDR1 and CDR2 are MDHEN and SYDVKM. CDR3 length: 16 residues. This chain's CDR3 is CASSDRAGEGYNEQFF. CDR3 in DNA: TGTGCCAGCAGTGATCGGGCAGGGGAGGGTTACAATGAGCAGTTCTTC.

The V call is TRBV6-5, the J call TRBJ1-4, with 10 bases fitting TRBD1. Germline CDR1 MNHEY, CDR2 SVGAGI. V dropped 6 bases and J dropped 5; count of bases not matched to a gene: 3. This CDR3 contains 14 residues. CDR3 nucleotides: TGTGCCAGCAGCCGGACAGGGGGAAATGAAAAACTGTTTTTT. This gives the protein CASSRTGGNEKLFF.

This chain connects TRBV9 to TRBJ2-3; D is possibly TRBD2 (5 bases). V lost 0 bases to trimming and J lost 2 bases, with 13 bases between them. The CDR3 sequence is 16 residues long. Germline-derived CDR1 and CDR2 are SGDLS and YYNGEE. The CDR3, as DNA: TGTGCCAGCAGCGTAGATAAATGGCGGGCCACAGATACGCAGTATTTT. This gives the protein CASSVDKWRATDTQYF. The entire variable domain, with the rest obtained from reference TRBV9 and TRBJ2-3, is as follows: DSGVTQTPKHLITATGQRVTLRCSPRSGDLSVYWYQQSLDQGLQFLIQYYNGEERAKGNILERFSAQQFPDLHSELNLSSLELGDSALYFCASSVDKWRATDTQYFGPGTRLTVL.